One and the same sample provided the 12 T cell receptor beta chains below, sequenced in a study of identical twins. TCRdb re-called the 5' RACE reads through MiXCR, storing one row per CDR3 protein. Here the sample spans about 1.7 million distinct CDR3 sequences, roughly a third being singletons. What was sequenced was cord blood. The receptors here all came from a newborn girl in good health.

This clonotype was detected only a few times. The V and J genes are TRBV28 and TRBJ2-7; 7 nucleotides line up with TRBD1. In germline, CDR1 is MDHEN, CDR2 SYDVKM. This CDR3 is built from 11 residues. With V trimmed by 10 bases and J by 4 bases, 4 bases remained unmatched. The CDR3 region is CAIQGKYEQYF. CDR3 DNA sequence: TGTGCCATACAGGGGAAGTACGAGCAGTACTTC.

This clonotype has a handful of counts. The rearrangement joins TRBV7-9 to TRBJ1-5; TRBD1 aligns across 8 bases. J was trimmed by 5 bases and V by 4 bases; bases with no gene match: 7. CDR3 size: 15 residues. Germline V gene sequence: CDR1 SEHNR, CDR2 FQNEAQ (reference sequence). The CDR3 spells CASSSRDRRDQPQHF. The CDR3 DNA follows: TGTGCCAGCAGCTCGCGGGACAGGAGGGATCAGCCCCAGCATTTT.

This clonotype was observed at least ten times. V gene TRBV29-1 combines with J gene TRBJ2-3, with 9 bases identical to TRBD2. The trim removed 7 bases at V and 3 bases at J, leaving 5 bases unmatched. Germline V gives CDR1 SQVTM, CDR2 ANQGSEA. The CDR3 runs to 13 residues. CDR3 region: CSGRLAATDTQYF. The CDR3 region has the DNA TGCAGCGGTCGACTAGCGGCAACAGATACGCAGTATTTT.

This clonotype occurred a few times. This chain connects TRBV6-5 to TRBJ1-4; no clear D gene. The CDR3 length is 16 residues. The V gene lost 1 base and the J gene lost 0 bases, with 9 bases spanning the gap. Germline assignment: CDR1 MNHEY and CDR2 SVGAGI. The CDR3 DNA reads as TGTGCCAGCAGTTACTACACGAGGCCAACTAATGAAAAACTGTTTTTT. Its translation is CASSYYTRPTNEKLFF.

To note about this clonotype: One junction end does not reproduce the germline sequence, and a read error may be involved. The chain employs TRBV20-1 and TRBJ2-3, with TRBD2 matching 12 bases. The length of the CDR3 is 14 residues. CDR1 is DFQATT, CDR2 SNEGSKA, per germline (reference sequence). The CDR3 here is CSVPGLAGTDTRYF. The CDR3 DNA reads TGCAGTGTTCCGGGACTAGCGGGCACAGATACGCGGTATTTT.

The sample holds a few counts of this clonotype. This chain joins TRBV6-4 and TRBJ2-1; 7 bases align to TRBD1. Germline V CDR1 and CDR2: MRHNA, SNTAGT. V gave up 6 bases and J gave up 5 bases; unmatched junction bases: 10. This CDR3 region has 15 residues. This chain's CDR3 is CASRGDRVWHNEQFF. CDR3 in DNA: TGTGCCAGCAGGGGAGACAGGGTCTGGCACAATGAGCAGTTCTTC.

This clonotype has just a few counts. The genes are TRBV20-1 and TRBJ2-1; D is unresolved. The germline CDR1 and CDR2 sequences are DFQATT and SNEGSKA (reference sequence). Trimming left V 3 bases short and J 8 bases short, with 5 bases between. The CDR3 is 10 amino acids. CDR3 sequence reads: CSASNYEQFF. The CDR3 nucleotides read TGCAGTGCTAGTAATTATGAGCAGTTCTTC.

The chain is built from TRBV4-2 and TRBJ2-1; TRBD2 matches 11 bases. This CDR3 comprises 16 residues. The V and J ends lost 1 base and 10 bases, in that order; junction bases with no gene match: 9. The germline CDR1 and CDR2 sequences are LGHNA and YNFKEQ. CDR3 loop: CASSQGLAGYSYEQFF. In DNA form, the CDR3 reads TGTGCCAGCAGCCAAGGACTAGCGGGATACTCCTACGAGCAGTTCTTC.

Worth noting for this clonotype: Germline is not matched at one junction end, which may reflect a read error. The rearrangement joins TRBV6-2 or TRBV6-3 to TRBJ1-1, with no clear D. The CDR3 runs to 14 residues. The germline V gene has CDR1 MNHEY and CDR2 SVGEGT. CDR3 in DNA: TGCGCCAGCAGTTATATTTGGAGAGACACTGAAGCTTTCTTT. As protein: CASSYIWRDTEAFF.

The CDR3 DNA reads as TGTGCCAGCAGCATTAAGAGGGCCGCCGGGGAGCTGTTTTTT. This codes for CASSIKRAAGELFF. This rearrangement joins TRBV21-1 to TRBJ2-2; the table assigns TRBD2, which was not confirmed against the DNA. TRBV21-1 is noted as a pseudogene. The CDR3 sequence is 14 residues long.

This clonotype turned up a few times. J is TRBJ2-3 and V is TRBV3-1; D gene ambiguous. The germline CDR1 and CDR2 sequences are LGHDT and YNNKEL (reference sequence). The V end was cut by 10 bases, the J end by 0 bases, with 11 bases between. The CDR3 has 13 residues. The CDR3 region has the DNA TGTGCCACCGGAGACAAAAGCACAGATACGCAGTATTTT. Translating it yields CATGDKSTDTQYF.

This clonotype appeared many times. The gene calls are TRBV10-3 and TRBJ2-7, with D hard to call. This CDR3 spans 17 amino acids. From germline, CDR1 is ENHRY and CDR2 SYGVKD. V lost 2 bases to trimming and J lost 3 bases, with 20 bases between them. DNA of the CDR3: TGTGCCATCAGTGAGAACCCCCTCAACGGGCAATACTACGAGCAGTACTTC. Amino acids: CAISENPLNGQYYEQYF.